These 17 T cell receptor beta chains came from one sample sequenced in a study of regulatory T cells in long-lasting Graves disease. iRepertoire HTBI primers and Arm-PCR of CDR3 regions built TCR beta libraries. TCRdb ran MiXCR on the multiplex PCR reads and lists one entry per CDR3 protein. Among some 500,000 distinct CDR3 sequences listed, roughly 15% were seen once. Sample time point: newly diagnosed GD, antithyroid drugs for less than 3 months. RNA extracted from PBMCs served as the sequencing template. These data are also associated with another study on T cells in Graves' hyperthyroidism and ophthalmopathy.

Material: peripheral blood mononuclear cells (PBMCs), obtained at new diagnosis, from a patient treated with antithyroid drugs. Source of these receptors: a woman aged 40 to 65 with Graves disease.

This clonotype was counted between two and nine times. The chain links TRBV20-1 to TRBJ2-1, with 10 bases aligning to TRBD2. The germline V gene has CDR1 DFQATT and CDR2 SNEGSKA (reference sequence). V lost 6 bases to trimming and J lost 7 bases; unmatched junction nucleotides: 3. The CDR3 consists of 12 residues. The DNA for the CDR3 is TGCAGTGCAGAGGGACTAGCGAATGAGCAGTTCTTC. Its translation is CSAEGLANEQFF.

This clonotype has ten or more counts. The chain carries TRBV12-3 or TRBV12-4 and TRBJ1-4, with no clear D. Trimming left V 10 bases short and J 8 bases short, with 20 bases between. The CDR3 covers 14 residues. The CDR3 DNA reads as TGTGCCACCTCCGTGGGATCTTCAGAAGAAAAACTGTTTTTT. It specifies CATSVGSSEEKLFF.

This clonotype was seen at least ten times. The chain carries TRBV6-1 and TRBJ1-1; D is unclear. The CDR3 totals 13 residues. Germline CDR1 reads MNHNS; CDR2 reads SASEGT. The V gene lost 7 bases and the J gene lost 5 bases, with 14 bases spanning the gap. The CDR3 protein is CASKVPGRTEAFF. Written as DNA, the CDR3 is TGTGCCAGCAAAGTCCCTGGGCGGACTGAAGCTTTCTTT.

This clonotype was observed a handful of times. The rearrangement uses TRBV7-6 and TRBJ2-2; D is unclear. The germline V and J ends were trimmed by 8 bases and 0 bases, with 13 bases remaining between them. The CDR3 runs to 15 residues. Looked up from germline, CDR1 is SGHVS and CDR2 is FNYEAQ. The CDR3 nucleotides are TGTGCCAGCGCCACAGCTATAGCGAACACCGGGGAGCTGTTTTTT. Its translation is CASATAIANTGELFF.

This clonotype was found many times. The chain links TRBV27 to TRBJ2-1, with TRBD2 matching over 15 bases. The germline gives CDR1 MNHEY, CDR2 SMNVEV (reference sequence). V shed 4 bases, J shed 9 bases, and the junction held 10 bases outside the gene matches. The CDR3 is made up of 17 amino acids. CDR3 nucleotides: TGTGCCAGCAGTTCTCAAACGGGACTAGCGGGGGGAGGTGAGCAGTTCTTC. Protein sequence: CASSSQTGLAGGGEQFF.

In its sample, this clonotype was seen many times. The chain carries TRBV13 and TRBJ2-5; a weak D match, TRBD2 (6 bases). The CDR3 totals 17 residues. Germline-derived CDR1 and CDR2 are PRHDT and FYEKMQ (reference sequence). V lost 6 bases and J lost 0, with 20 bases in between. CDR3 in amino acids: CASSPQRGGGNQETQYF. The CDR3 coding sequence is TGTGCCAGCAGTCCTCAACGGGGTGGCGGGAACCAAGAGACCCAGTACTTC.

This clonotype was seen a few times. This chain uses TRBV27 with TRBJ1-5, with 10 bases aligning to TRBD1. The germline V gene encodes CDR1 MNHEY and CDR2 SMNVEV (reference sequence). V gave up 5 bases and J gave up 7 bases; unmatched junction bases: 11. This CDR3 spans 16 amino acids. CDR3 amino acids: CASSDLSGQGGQPQHF. CDR3 sequence (DNA): TGTGCCAGCAGTGATCTGTCTGGACAGGGGGGACAGCCCCAGCATTTT.

This clonotype was detected many times. This chain joins TRBV12-3 or TRBV12-4 and TRBJ1-1, with TRBD1 as a possible D gene (6 bases). The CDR3 spans 15 residues. The V gene lost 5 bases and the J gene lost 1 base, with 14 bases spanning the gap. CDR3 coding DNA: TGTGCCAGCAGTCGAGTACCAGGGGCGAACACTGAAGCTTTCTTT. Translated, it gives CASSRVPGANTEAFF.

The chain recombines TRBV7-8 with TRBJ1-5; D not certain. V dropped 0 bases and J dropped 1 base, with 13 bases sitting between them. The CDR3 consists of 17 residues. Germline V lookup: CDR1 SGHVS, CDR2 FQNEAQ. Here the CDR3 reads CASSLALGWASNQPQHF. CDR3 nucleotides: TGTGCCAGCAGCTTAGCGCTCGGGTGGGCAAGCAATCAGCCCCAGCATTTT.

This clonotype was recorded many times. The rearrangement links TRBV7-2 to TRBJ1-6, with TRBD1 matching 8 bases. Unmatched junction bases numbered 5, after V lost 4 bases and J lost 3 bases. Germline CDR1 SGHTA, CDR2 FQGNSA. CDR3 size: 16 residues. Here the CDR3 DNA reads TGTGCCAGCAGCTCCGACAGGGGACACTATAATTCACCCCTCCACTTT. Protein product: CASSSDRGHYNSPLHF. The variable domain in full, with the rest retrieved from reference TRBV7-2 and TRBJ1-6, is GAGVSQSPSNKVTEKGKDVELRCDPISGHTALYWYRQSLGQGLEFLIYFQGNSAPDKSGLPSDRFSAERTGGSVSTLTIQRTQQEDSAVYLCASSSDRGHYNSPLHFGNGTRLTVT.

This clonotype was counted only a few times. This rearrangement joins TRBV6-1 to TRBJ1-1, with a tentative D call TRBD1 (6 bases). The CDR3 is made up of 15 amino acids. The germline gives CDR1 MNHNS, CDR2 SASEGT. V was trimmed by 5 bases and J by 8 bases, leaving 21 bases between them. The CDR3 region has the DNA TGTGCCAGCAGTCGCCTGACTTCCAGGGGTAGGGAAGCTTTCTTT. Its translation is CASSRLTSRGREAFF.

This clonotype was seen many times. J is TRBJ2-1 and V is TRBV28; 8 bases map to TRBD2. Matching the DNA end better, TRBJ2-5 makes the J call doubtful. In germline, CDR1 is MDHEN, CDR2 SYDVKM. The CDR3 contains 16 residues. This CDR3 is CASSSLTGLPGGAQYF. The CDR3 nucleotides are TGTGCCAGCAGTTCATTGACAGGACTCCCGGGAGGGGCCCAGTACTTC.

J is TRBJ2-1 and V is TRBV6-2 or TRBV6-3; TRBD2 aligns across 7 bases. Per germline, CDR1 MNHEY and CDR2 SVGEGT. Trimming at V came to 5 bases and at J to 6 bases, leaving 13 bases not matched to a gene. The CDR3 is 16 amino acids. This CDR3 reads CASSERGGLFSNEQFF. DNA for the CDR3: TGTGCCAGCAGTGAACGGGGAGGGTTATTTAGCAATGAGCAGTTCTTC.

This clonotype was detected many times. V usage is TRBV2 and J usage is TRBJ1-2; the match to TRBD1 covers 7 bases. Trimming removed 0 bases from V and 7 bases from J; junction bases left unmatched: 5. The germline V gene encodes CDR1 SNHLY and CDR2 FYNNEI. CDR3 length equals 14 residues. CDR3 nucleotides: TGTGCCAGCAGTGAAGCGCTTCACAGGGGTGGCTACACCTTC. As protein: CASSEALHRGGYTF.

The chain joins TRBV19 to TRBJ1-5; D remains unclear. Germline V gene sequence: CDR1 LNHDA, CDR2 SQIVND (reference sequence). With 2 bases removed from V and 0 bases from J, the gap between germline ends came to 8 bases. This CDR3 has 15 residues. The CDR3 here is CASSILDGSNQPQHF. CDR3 bases: TGTGCCAGTAGTATATTAGACGGTAGCAATCAGCCCCAGCATTTT.

This clonotype occurred many times. The chain has TRBV6-1 and TRBJ2-5; TRBD1 is a possible D gene (6 bases). Germline V lookup: CDR1 MNHNS, CDR2 SASEGT. The CDR3 covers 15 residues. V was pared by 3 bases and J by 4 bases, with 15 bases between. The CDR3 sequence: CASSDVRGTPETQYF. CDR3 sequence (DNA): TGTGCCAGCAGTGACGTCAGGGGAACGCCAGAGACCCAGTACTTC.

This clonotype was seen ten or more times. The rearrangement joins TRBV6-1 to TRBJ1-2; 9 bases are a match to TRBD1. V lost 6 bases to trimming and J lost 8 bases; unmatched junction nucleotides: 7. Germline V gives CDR1 MNHNS, CDR2 SASEGT. CDR3 length equals 13 residues. In DNA, the CDR3 is TGTGCCAGCAGGGACCGGGACAGGGACGGCTACACCTTC. Translated, it gives CASRDRDRDGYTF.